This TCR beta chain was sequenced for a study of beta chain features in type 1 diabetes. Study-level results: Type 1 diabetes patients had TCRB CDR3s that were shorter (moderately but significantly so) in all four CD4+ subsets.

CDR1 MDHEN and CDR2 SYDVKM come from the germline V gene. The CDR3 contains 14 residues. The V end was cut by 8 bases, the J end by 4 bases, with 15 bases between. This clone showed up just a few times. Its antigen is unidentified. The authors reverse transcribed all of the isolated RNA, so sequencing captured expressed TCRB transcripts. Here immunoSEQ multiplex PCR was the method, and the copy in TCRdb shows in-frame clones only, minus some. Altogether more than 300,000 clones are present, 9.5% to 10% being singletons, with the ten largest covering over 0.45%. This TCR derives from a man aged 30-40 years with type 1 diabetes. The material sequenced was central memory CD4+ T cells from blood. The V and J genes are TRBV28 and TRBJ1-3; TRBD1 might be the D (5 bases). CDR3 nucleotide sequence: TGTGCCAGCGATACTTTAGGGGTCGGAAACACCATATATTTT. This sequence encodes CASDTLGVGNTIYF.